Below are 19 T cell receptor beta chains sequenced from a single sample in a study of cytomegalovirus exposure and HLA in healthy donors. Profiled with immunoSEQ multiplex PCR; TCRdb holds only in-frame clones, not every one. The repertoire holds around 300,000 clones, with about 90% as singletons. Sequenced input: PBMCs. The receptors shown here come from a woman in her 30s in good health and CMV-seropositive.

The rearrangement joins TRBV19 to TRBJ1-5, with TRBD1 as a possible D gene (5 bases). The length of the CDR3 is 12 residues. V was trimmed by 6 bases and J by 9 bases, leaving 12 bases between them. Germline CDR1 reads LNHDA; CDR2 reads SQIVND (reference sequence). The CDR3 reads CASRDSLGPQHF. Here the CDR3 DNA reads TGTGCCAGTAGAGACAGCCTGGGGCCCCAGCATTTT.

This sequence joins TRBV4-1 and TRBJ2-6, with 8 bases aligning to TRBD1. The junction had 7 bases not matched to a gene; V was cut back by 1 base and J by 2 bases. CDR3 size: 18 residues. Germline CDR1 reads MGHRA; CDR2 reads YSYEKL. CDR3 coding DNA: TGCGCCAGCAGCCAAGCCGGACAGGGATGGGCTGGGGCCAACGTCCTGACTTTC. This encodes CASSQAGQGWAGANVLTF.

The chain combines TRBV27 with TRBJ1-2; D gene unclear. Trimming removed 11 bases at V and 1 base at J, with 23 bases between. CDR1 MNHEY and CDR2 SMNVEV come from the germline V gene (reference sequence). The CDR3 loop spans 16 amino acids. In DNA form, the CDR3 reads TGTGCCCCCAAACGTGACGTTAAGGGATTTAACTATGGCTACACCTTC. Translated: CAPKRDVKGFNYGYTF.

This chain links TRBV6-1 with TRBJ1-2; D is possibly TRBD1 (5 bases). The CDR3 runs to 14 residues. V lost 2 bases to trimming and J lost 4 bases, with 11 bases between them. In germline, CDR1 is MNHNS, CDR2 SASEGT. CDR3 bases: TGTGCCAGCAGTGAATGGCAGGGCAGCTATGGCTACACCTTC. Amino acid sequence: CASSEWQGSYGYTF.

This clone was observed once. The gene calls are TRBV6-5 and TRBJ1-5; 7 nucleotides line up with TRBD1. With 8 bases clipped from V and 7 bases from J, the junction kept 8 bases outside the gene matches. CDR3 size: 13 residues. From germline, CDR1 is MNHEY and CDR2 SVGAGI. The CDR3 DNA sequence: TGTGCCAGCGGGAGAGACAGGGACCAGCCCCAGCATTTT. Translating it yields CASGRDRDQPQHF.

The V and J genes are TRBV5-1 and TRBJ1-4, with 7 bases identical to TRBD1. Germline V gene sequence: CDR1 SGHRS, CDR2 YFSETQ. The CDR3 spans 15 residues. Unmatched junction bases numbered 13, after V lost 0 bases and J lost 14 bases. The CDR3 loop reads CASSLDPGTASGLFF. The CDR3 DNA reads TGCGCCAGCAGCTTGGATCCCGGGACAGCGTCGGGGCTGTTTTTT.

The V and J genes are TRBV23-1 and TRBJ1-1; D is unresolved. TRBV23-1 qualifies as an ORF whose function is uncertain. The CDR3 runs 11 residues. Trimming took 10 bases from V and 3 from J, leaving 9 bases between them. This CDR3 is CAIRTYTEAFF. The CDR3 DNA sequence: TGCGCCATCCGGACGTACACTGAAGCTTTCTTT.

The V gene is TRBV6-5, the J gene TRBJ2-7, with TRBD1 matching 11 bases. Germline V CDR1 and CDR2: MNHEY, SVGAGI. V shed 6 bases and J 3 bases; nucleotides not matched to a gene: 7. The CDR3 runs to 15 residues. The CDR3: CASSLAGQGVYEQYF. Here the CDR3 DNA reads TGTGCCAGCAGCCTCGCGGGACAGGGGGTCTACGAGCAGTACTTC.

This clone was seen a single time. This chain links TRBV5-4 with TRBJ1-2; 9 bases map to TRBD1. V shed 5 bases, J shed 7 bases, and the junction held 9 bases outside the gene matches. The CDR3 runs to 14 residues. CDR1 and CDR2 from the germline V gene are SGHNT and YYREEE (reference sequence). CDR3 region: CASSAQGAQGGYTF. The CDR3 DNA follows: TGTGCCAGCAGTGCACAGGGGGCACAGGGTGGCTACACCTTC. The whole variable domain, remainder taken from reference TRBV5-4 and TRBJ1-2, is ETGVTQSPTHLIKTRGQQVTLRCSSQSGHNTVSWYQQALGQGPQFIFQYYREEENGRGNFPPRFSGLQFPNYSSELNVNALELDDSALYLCASSAQGAQGGYTFGSGTRLTVV.

The rearrangement uses TRBV28 and TRBJ2-7; TRBD1 matches 8 bases. This CDR3 contains 18 residues. Trimming cost V 1 base and J 3 bases; bases outside gene matches: 14. CDR1 MDHEN and CDR2 SYDVKM come from the germline V gene. In DNA form, the CDR3 reads TGTGCCAGCAGTTTATTGGGACAGGTTACACCAAGGGTCTACGAGCAGTACTTC. It specifies CASSLLGQVTPRVYEQYF. Filled out from reference TRBV28 and TRBJ2-7, the complete variable domain reads DVKVTQSSRYLVKRTGEKVFLECVQDMDHENMFWYRQDPGLGLRLIYFSYDVKMKEKGDIPEGYSVSREKKERFSLILESASTNQTSMYLCASSLLGQVTPRVYEQYFGPGTRLTVT.

The chain employs TRBV19 and TRBJ1-2, with D possibly TRBD1 on 6 matching bases. Germline V lookup: CDR1 LNHDA, CDR2 SQIVND (reference sequence). V gave up 3 bases and J gave up 4 bases, with 12 bases separating them. The CDR3 totals 14 residues. The DNA of the CDR3 is TGTGCCAGTAGTATCTCCGGACAGATCTATGGCTACACCTTC. Translated, it gives CASSISGQIYGYTF.

This clone has only one observation. The rearrangement links TRBV4-2 to TRBJ1-6; a weak D match, TRBD1 (5 bases). Trimming pared 3 bases from V and 8 bases from J, leaving 14 bases between. The CDR3 has 15 residues. The germline V gene encodes CDR1 LGHNA and CDR2 YNFKEQ. The CDR3 DNA follows: TGTGCCAGCAGCCATGGAGGGGAAGTAGATTCACCCCTCCACTTT. Translated: CASSHGGEVDSPLHF.

The CDR3 loop reads CASSGRDEQYF. CDR3 DNA sequence: TGTGCCAGCTCAGGCAGGGACGAGCAGTACTTC. The chain recombines TRBV18 with TRBJ2-7; the D gene is possibly TRBD1 (5 bases). The CDR3 runs 11 residues. The V and J ends lost 5 bases and 5 bases respectively, with 7 bases between them. Germline V gene lookup returns CDR1 KGHSH and CDR2 LQKENI.

In regard to this clone: Other DNA sequences in this sample translate to the same CDR3. V usage is TRBV30 and J usage is TRBJ2-7; the D gene is possibly TRBD1 (5 bases). Germline CDR1 is GTSNPN and CDR2 is SVGIG (reference sequence). Trimming left V 1 base short and J 1 base short, with 5 bases between. The CDR3 length is 12 residues. DNA for the CDR3: TGTGCCTGGAGTGCAGGGTCCTACGAGCAGTACTTC. As protein: CAWSAGSYEQYF.

The CDR3 sequence: CASSSRTGIFYEQYF. CDR3 sequence (DNA): TGTGCCAGCAGTTCTCGGACAGGGATTTTCTACGAGCAGTACTTC. The rearrangement links TRBV28 to TRBJ2-7, with 8 bases fitting TRBD1. Germline loops: CDR1 MDHEN, CDR2 SYDVKM. V lost 4 bases and J lost 3; bases outside the gene matches: 8. The CDR3 has 15 residues.

This clone was seen at least ten times. The V call is TRBV28, the J call TRBJ2-1; no definite D call. This CDR3 is built from 17 residues. Trimming cost V 5 bases and J 3 bases, with 20 bases left between them. Germline V lookup: CDR1 MDHEN, CDR2 SYDVKM. Written as DNA, the CDR3 is TGTGCCAGCAGTACCTCCCGACACCGGGCTAGCTACAATGAGCAGTTCTTC. It yields the protein CASSTSRHRASYNEQFF.

The chain employs TRBV28 and TRBJ1-3; maybe TRBD1 (6 bases). The CDR3 runs 17 residues. Germline assignment: CDR1 MDHEN and CDR2 SYDVKM. V lost 3 bases and J lost 0, with 15 bases in between. CDR3 DNA: TGTGCCAGCAGTTTGCGGGTCGGGGGGCTCTCTGGAAACACCATATATTTT. Translating gives CASSLRVGGLSGNTIYF.

This clone has only one observation. The V and J genes are TRBV14 and TRBJ2-7; 9 bases are shared with TRBD1. Unmatched junction bases numbered 8, after V lost 1 base and J lost 7 bases. The CDR3 is 15 amino acids. The V gene's germline CDR1 is SGHDN and CDR2 FVKESK. CDR3 coding DNA: TGTGCCAGCAGCCAAGTCCCACAGGGGGCGGTTGAGCAGTACTTC. Translating it yields CASSQVPQGAVEQYF.

The chain has TRBV19 and TRBJ1-5, with 7 bases aligning to TRBD1. Unmatched junction bases numbered 15, after V lost 7 bases and J lost 6 bases. Germline assignment: CDR1 LNHDA and CDR2 SQIVND (reference sequence). The CDR3 is 16 amino acids. CDR3 region: CASNYPGTASSQPQHF. CDR3 in DNA: TGTGCCAGTAATTATCCCGGGACAGCGAGTAGTCAGCCCCAGCATTTT.